Listed here is a single TCR beta chain. This clone was found once. Its antigen is currently not known. No much larger clone is present one base from it, and per-base qualities are unavailable. One collaborating source in Seattle enrolled patients while the patients were actively infected and followed the patients over time throughout the course of disease. The collaborating institutions used their own protocols to collect whole blood in K2EDTA tubes. Collaborator samples were shipped for TCRbeta analysis as frozen whole blood, isolated PBMCs, or DNA extracted from either sample type. The immunoSEQ Assay, a bias-controlled multiplex PCR, was used to amplify TCRbeta CDR3 regions from genomic DNA. The original pipeline was this. The number of nucleated cells in each sample was estimated from the amplification of reference gene primers within the assay. Sequence reads were collapsed and filtered to measure the absolute abundance of every unique TCRbeta CDR3 rearrangement. For each sample, productive Simpson clonality was calculated by taking the square root of Simpson's diversity index across productive rearrangements. The source is immuneACCESS, and TCRdb retained only in-frame sequences with V and J called. Part of the clones is not carried over; for the studies checked, unresolved V genes explain less than half of this, and the remainder is unexplained. That table furnishes V, J and clone size, whereas the DNA furnished D and trimming. This sample is represented by 40,000 to 60,000 clones; roughly 93% of them were singletons. Approximately 1% of the sample lies in the top ten.

CDR1 and CDR2, per the germline V gene (reference sequence), are LNHDA and SQIVND. The CDR3 spans 16 residues, from the cysteine through the phenylalanine. Only the CDR3 portion is preserved as DNA: 48 bases, with reading frame beginning at the first base. V drops 2 bases and J drops 0 bases, leaving 8 bases in between. The sample originates from a study of blood T cell repertoires in COVID-19 (dated by TCRdb to about 2020). Study-wide context: The collaborator samples originated in the United States, Italy and Spain and spanned the acute and convalescent phases of COVID-19. The prospective study material was composed of cDNA or gDNA derived from T cells, B-cell-depleted T cells, or PBMCs. Subjects who had been exposed to COVID-19, were actively infected with it, or had recovered from it provided the deeply sampled blood TCRbeta repertoires that made up the dataset. The repertoires were released in a freely available public database intended as a resource for research on the immune response to SARS-CoV-2. Samples were obtained from the ongoing ImmuneRACE study (first 160 participants) and from 1,254 subjects provided by 6 global collaborators. The sample metadata nearly always contained a de-identified subject ID, COVID-19 status, age in years and sex. Where available, HLA class I and class II types were taken from metadata supplied by the sample provider and were not determined by assay-based typing.

The research as a whole found: The quantity of clinical and demographic metadata differed by source and by participant and was supplied without curation.

This TCR was recovered from a man between 60 and 75 years old with COVID-19, enrolled during active disease. The specimen sequenced was peripheral blood. The chain joins TRBV19 to TRBJ1-6, with no D gene named confidently. The CDR3 amino acid sequence is: CASSILESSYNSPLHF. The DNA is TGTGCCAGTAGTATACTGGAGAGCTCCTATAATTCACCCCTCCACTTT.